The clone carrying this T cell receptor beta chain occurred once. Its antigen is still unknown. Sequencing used immunoSEQ version 4 in survey mode. Using immunoSEQ multiplex PCR, the repertoire was profiled, and TCRdb retains in-frame clones only, with some absent. The repertoire holds roughly 35,000 clones, with around 80% as singletons. Lysates of CMV-infected fibroblasts at approximately 9.4 ug/mL stimulated these cells. CD40L-negative CD69-negative CD45RO-high memory CD4+ T cells were sorted as populations depleted of antigen-responding cells. The data were obtained in a study of persistence of HIV-infected CD4 T cells. The overall study: The sample holds CD4+ T cells responsive to CMV or HIV-1 Gag.

Germline loops: CDR1 MNHNS, CDR2 SASEGT. The CDR3 has 17 amino acids. After removal of 1 base from V and 7 bases from J, the junction contained 13 bases not matched to a gene. Notes on the study in general: Antigen-responding cells were enriched for degenerate expanded CDR3beta sequences.

The source was CD4+ T cells sorted from PBMCs after approximately 20-hour stimulation, collected from a patient who received antiretroviral therapy. This sequence was found in an adult man with HIV who was CMV-seropositive. The rearrangement links TRBV6-1 to TRBJ1-5; 7 bases align to TRBD1. The CDR3 region is CASSEEGQAYSTQPQHF. Written as DNA, the CDR3 is TGTGCCAGCAGTGAAGAAGGACAGGCCTACTCTACCCAGCCCCAGCATTTT.